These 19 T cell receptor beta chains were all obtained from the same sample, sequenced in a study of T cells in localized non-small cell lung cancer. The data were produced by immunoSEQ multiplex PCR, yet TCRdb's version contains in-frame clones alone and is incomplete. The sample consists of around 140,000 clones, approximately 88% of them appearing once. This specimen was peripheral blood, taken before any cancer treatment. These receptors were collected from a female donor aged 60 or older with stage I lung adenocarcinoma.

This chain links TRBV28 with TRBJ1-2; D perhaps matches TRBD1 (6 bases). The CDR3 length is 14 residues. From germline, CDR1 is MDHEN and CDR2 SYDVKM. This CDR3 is CATWPGQRNYGYTF. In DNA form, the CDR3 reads TGTGCTACATGGCCTGGACAGCGGAACTATGGCTACACCTTC.

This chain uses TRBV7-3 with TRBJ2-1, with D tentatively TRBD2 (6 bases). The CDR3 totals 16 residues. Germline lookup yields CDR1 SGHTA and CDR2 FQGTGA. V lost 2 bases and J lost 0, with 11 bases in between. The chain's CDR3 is CASSLLAWSSYNEQFF. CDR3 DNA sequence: TGTGCCAGCAGCTTACTAGCGTGGAGCTCCTACAATGAGCAGTTCTTC.

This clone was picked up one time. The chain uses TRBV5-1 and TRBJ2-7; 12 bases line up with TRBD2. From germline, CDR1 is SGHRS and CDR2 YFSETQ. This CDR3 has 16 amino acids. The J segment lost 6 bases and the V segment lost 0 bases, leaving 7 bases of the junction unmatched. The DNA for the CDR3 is TGCGCCAGCAGCTTGGAGACTAGCGGGAGACCTCTCGAGCAGTACTTC. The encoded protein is CASSLETSGRPLEQYF.

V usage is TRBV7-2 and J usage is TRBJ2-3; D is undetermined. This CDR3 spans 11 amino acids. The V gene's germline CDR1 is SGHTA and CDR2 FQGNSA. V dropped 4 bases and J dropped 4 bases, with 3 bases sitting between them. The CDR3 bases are TGTGCCAGCAGCTGGTCAGATACGCAGTATTTT. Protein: CASSWSDTQYF.

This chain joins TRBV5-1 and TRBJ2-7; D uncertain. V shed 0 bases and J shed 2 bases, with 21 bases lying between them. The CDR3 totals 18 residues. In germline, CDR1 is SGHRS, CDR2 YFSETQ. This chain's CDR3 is CASSLEKGIGQVAYEQYF. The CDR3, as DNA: TGCGCCAGCAGCTTGGAAAAGGGTATCGGGCAGGTGGCCTACGAGCAGTACTTC.

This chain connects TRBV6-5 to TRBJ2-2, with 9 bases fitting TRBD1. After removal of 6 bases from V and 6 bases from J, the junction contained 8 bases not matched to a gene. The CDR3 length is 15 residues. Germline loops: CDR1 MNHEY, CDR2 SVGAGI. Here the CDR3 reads CASRRQGVVPGELFF. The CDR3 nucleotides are TGTGCCAGCAGAAGACAGGGGGTTGTGCCCGGGGAGCTGTTTTTT.

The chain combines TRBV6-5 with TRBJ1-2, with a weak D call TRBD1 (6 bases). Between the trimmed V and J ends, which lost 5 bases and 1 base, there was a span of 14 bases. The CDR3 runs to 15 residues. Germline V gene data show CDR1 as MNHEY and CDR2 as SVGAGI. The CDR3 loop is CASSKTGTFNYGYTF. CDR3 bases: TGTGCCAGCAGTAAAACAGGGACCTTTAACTATGGCTACACCTTC.

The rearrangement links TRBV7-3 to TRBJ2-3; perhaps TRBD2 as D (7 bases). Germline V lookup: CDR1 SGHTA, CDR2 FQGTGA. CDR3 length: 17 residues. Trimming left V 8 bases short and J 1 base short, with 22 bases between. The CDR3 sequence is CASSLGGGRRGTDTQYF. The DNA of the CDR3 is TGTGCCAGCTCTTTAGGGGGAGGGCGTCGGGGCACAGATACGCAGTATTTT.

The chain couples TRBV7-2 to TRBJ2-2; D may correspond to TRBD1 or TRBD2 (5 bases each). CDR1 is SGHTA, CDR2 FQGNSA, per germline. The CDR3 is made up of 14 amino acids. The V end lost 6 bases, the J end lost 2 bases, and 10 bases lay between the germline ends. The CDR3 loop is CASRWGKNTGELFF. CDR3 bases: TGTGCCAGCAGATGGGGGAAAAACACCGGGGAGCTGTTTTTT.

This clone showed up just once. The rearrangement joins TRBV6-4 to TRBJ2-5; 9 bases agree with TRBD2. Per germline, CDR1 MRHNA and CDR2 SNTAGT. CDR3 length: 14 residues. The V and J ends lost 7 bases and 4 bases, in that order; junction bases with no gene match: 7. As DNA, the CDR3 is TGTGCCAGCACGGAGGTTAGCGGGAGAGAGACCCAGTACTTC. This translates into CASTEVSGRETQYF.

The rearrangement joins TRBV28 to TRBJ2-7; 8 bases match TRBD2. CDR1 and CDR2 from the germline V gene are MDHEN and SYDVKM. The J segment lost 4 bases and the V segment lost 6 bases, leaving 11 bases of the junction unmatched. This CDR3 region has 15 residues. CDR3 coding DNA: TGTGCCAGCAGGGGCCCCAGCGGGAGATATTACGAGCAGTACTTC. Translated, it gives CASRGPSGRYYEQYF.

The CDR3 DNA is TGTGCCAGCAGTTTACTGGCGGGGACCCAGTACTTC. Translated: CASSLLAGTQYF. The V gene is TRBV27, the J gene TRBJ2-5; D is possibly TRBD2 (5 bases). The germline CDR1 and CDR2 sequences are MNHEY and SMNVEV (reference sequence). There are 12 residues in the CDR3. Trimming removed 2 bases from V and 7 bases from J, with 8 bases in between.

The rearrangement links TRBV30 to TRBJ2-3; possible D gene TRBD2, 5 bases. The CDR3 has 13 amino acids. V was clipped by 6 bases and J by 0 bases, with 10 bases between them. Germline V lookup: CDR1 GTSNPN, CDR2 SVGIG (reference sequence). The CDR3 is CACQTGSTDTQYF. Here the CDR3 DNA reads TGTGCCTGCCAAACGGGAAGCACAGATACGCAGTATTTT. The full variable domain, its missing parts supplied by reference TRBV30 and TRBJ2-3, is SQTIHQWPATLVQPVGSPLSLECTVEGTSNPNLYWYRQAAGRGLQLLFYSVGIGQISSEVPQNLSASRPQDRQFILSSKKLLLSDSGFYLCACQTGSTDTQYFGPGTRLTVL.

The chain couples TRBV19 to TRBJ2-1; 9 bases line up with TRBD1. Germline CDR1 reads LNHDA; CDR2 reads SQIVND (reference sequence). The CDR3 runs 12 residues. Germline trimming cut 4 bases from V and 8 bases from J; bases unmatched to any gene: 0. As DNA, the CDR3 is TGTGCCAGTAGTAGACAGGGGGATGAGCAGTTCTTC. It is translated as CASSRQGDEQFF.

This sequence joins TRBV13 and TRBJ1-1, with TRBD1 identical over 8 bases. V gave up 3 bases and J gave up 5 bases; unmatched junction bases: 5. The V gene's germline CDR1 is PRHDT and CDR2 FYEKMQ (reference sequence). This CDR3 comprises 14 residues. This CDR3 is CASSFDRGKTEAFF. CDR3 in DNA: TGTGCCAGCAGCTTTGACAGGGGCAAAACTGAAGCTTTCTTT.

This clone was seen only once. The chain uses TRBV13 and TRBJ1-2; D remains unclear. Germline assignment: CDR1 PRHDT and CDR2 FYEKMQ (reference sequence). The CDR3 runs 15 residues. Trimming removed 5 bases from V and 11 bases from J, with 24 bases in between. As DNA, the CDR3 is TGTGCCAGCAGCCTGGCCGAAGGGCCTCGGAGAGAGTACACCTTC. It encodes CASSLAEGPRREYTF.

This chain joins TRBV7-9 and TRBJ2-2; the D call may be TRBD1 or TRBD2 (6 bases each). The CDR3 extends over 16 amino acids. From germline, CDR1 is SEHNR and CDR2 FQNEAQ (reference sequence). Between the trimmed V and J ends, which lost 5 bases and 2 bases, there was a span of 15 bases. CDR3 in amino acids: CASSRMGGSNTGELFF. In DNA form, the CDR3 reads TGTGCCAGCAGCCGTATGGGGGGCAGCAACACCGGGGAGCTGTTTTTT.

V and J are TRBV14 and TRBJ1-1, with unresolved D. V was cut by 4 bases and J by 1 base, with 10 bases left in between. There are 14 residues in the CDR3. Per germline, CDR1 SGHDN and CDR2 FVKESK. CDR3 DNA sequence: TGTGCCAGCAGCCCACGGACGGGGAACACTGAAGCTTTCTTT. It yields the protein CASSPRTGNTEAFF.

CDR3 sequence: CASSGTSGKETQYF. CDR3 DNA sequence: TGTGCCAGCAGCGGGACTAGCGGGAAAGAGACCCAGTACTTC. V usage is TRBV11-2 and J usage is TRBJ2-5; 13 bases are shared with TRBD2. This CDR3 is 14 amino acids long. Germline-derived CDR1 and CDR2 are SGHAT and FQNNGV. Germline trimming cut 5 bases from V and 3 bases from J; bases unmatched to any gene: 0.